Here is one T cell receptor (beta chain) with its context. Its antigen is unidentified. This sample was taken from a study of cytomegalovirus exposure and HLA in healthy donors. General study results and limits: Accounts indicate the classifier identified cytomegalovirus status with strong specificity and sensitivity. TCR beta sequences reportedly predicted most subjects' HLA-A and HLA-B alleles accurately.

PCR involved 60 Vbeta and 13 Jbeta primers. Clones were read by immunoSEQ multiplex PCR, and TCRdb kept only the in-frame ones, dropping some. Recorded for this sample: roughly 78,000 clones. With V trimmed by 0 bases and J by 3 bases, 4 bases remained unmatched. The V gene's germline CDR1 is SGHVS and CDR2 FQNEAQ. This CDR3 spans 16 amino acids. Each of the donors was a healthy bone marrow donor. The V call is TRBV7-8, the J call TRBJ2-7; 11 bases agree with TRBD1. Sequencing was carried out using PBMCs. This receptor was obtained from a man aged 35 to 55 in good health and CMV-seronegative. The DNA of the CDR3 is TGTGCCAGCAGCTTAGCGGGGACAGGGGGGATCTACGAGCAGTACTTC. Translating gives CASSLAGTGGIYEQYF.